Listed here are 9 T cell receptor beta chains from one sample, sequenced in a study of blood T cells in healthy people across ages. A J-beta primer mix and a sample-barcoded 5' primer were used in a second PCR of about 6 to 12 cycles. TCRdb reanalysed the 5' RACE reads using MiXCR and keeps one entry per CDR3 protein. The table lists some 900,000 distinct CDR3 sequences, roughly 52% of them singletons, with about an eighth in the top ten. The sequenced sample consisted of blood. These TCRs come from a man younger than 40 in good health.

The genes are TRBV29-1 and TRBJ2-2; 7 nucleotides match TRBD1. Germline V gene data show CDR1 as SQVTM and CDR2 as ANQGSEA. This CDR3 region has 13 residues. The V gene end was trimmed by 6 bases and the J gene end by 6 bases; junction bases not matched to a gene: 7. CDR3 loop: CSVSDREAGELFF. The CDR3 DNA reads as TGCAGCGTCAGTGACAGGGAAGCCGGGGAGCTGTTTTTT.

V and J are TRBV5-1 and TRBJ2-3; 7 nucleotides align to TRBD2. The germline V gene encodes CDR1 SGHRS and CDR2 YFSETQ. The V gene end was trimmed by 7 bases and the J gene end by 0 bases; junction bases not matched to a gene: 2. The CDR3 extends over 13 amino acids. As DNA, the CDR3 is TGCGCCAGCGCTAGCGGAAGCACAGATACGCAGTATTTT. Its protein product is CASASGSTDTQYF.

This clonotype was seen a few times. The rearrangement uses TRBV6-2 or TRBV6-3 and TRBJ1-1; D ambiguous. CDR3 size: 14 residues. V dropped 10 bases and J dropped 1 base, with 16 bases sitting between them. Looked up from germline, CDR1 is MNHEY and CDR2 is SVGEGT. CDR3 in DNA: TGTGCCACCAGCCTAAGGTTGGGGAACACTGAAGCTTTCTTT. It specifies CATSLRLGNTEAFF.

The chain links TRBV7-9 to TRBJ2-4, with D possibly being TRBD2 (6 bases). The tail of the sequence fits TRBJ2-5 better, so the J call may be wrong. The CDR3 spans 16 residues. Per germline, CDR1 SEHNR and CDR2 FQNEAQ (reference sequence). Here the CDR3 DNA reads TGTGCCAGCAGCTTCGCGGGATCAGGCTCCCAAGAGACCCAGTACTTC. It codes for CASSFAGSGSQETQYF.

V gene TRBV5-6 combines with J gene TRBJ2-1; D not resolved. Trimming stripped 0 bases from V and 2 bases from J, with 15 bases between. The CDR3 sequence is 17 residues long. The germline V gene encodes CDR1 SGHDT and CDR2 YYEEEE. CDR3 DNA sequence: TGTGCCAGCAGCTTGGGTGTTTGGCTAACGACCTACAATGAGCAGTTCTTC. Amino acids: CASSLGVWLTTYNEQFF.

V gene TRBV6-5 combines with J gene TRBJ2-5; the D call may be TRBD1 or TRBD2 (6 bases each). Trimming took off 6 bases at V and 2 bases at J, with 13 bases between the two ends. Germline V CDR1 and CDR2: MNHEY, SVGAGI. CDR3 length: 14 residues. CDR3 sequence (DNA): TGTGCCAGCAGAGAGGGAGGACAGCAAGAGACCCAGTACTTC. This sequence encodes CASREGGQQETQYF.

The chain links TRBV25-1 to TRBJ2-7, with no clear D. Germline V CDR1 and CDR2: MGHDK, SYGVNS. Trimming took off 3 bases at V and 2 bases at J, with 11 bases between the two ends. The CDR3 runs to 14 residues. The CDR3 spells CASSERSWPYEQYF. The CDR3 DNA reads as TGTGCCAGCAGTGAGCGAAGCTGGCCCTACGAGCAGTACTTC.

The rearrangement uses TRBV5-1 and TRBJ2-5; TRBD1 or TRBD2 may be the D gene (5 bases each). In germline, CDR1 is SGHRS, CDR2 YFSETQ. This CDR3 is 17 amino acids long. The V gene lost 1 base and the J gene lost 1 base, with 17 bases spanning the gap. The CDR3 spells CASSLSRPGTRQETQYF. CDR3 bases: TGCGCCAGCAGCTTGTCCAGACCCGGGACCCGCCAAGAGACCCAGTACTTC.

The V and J genes are TRBV10-3 and TRBJ2-7; TRBD1 is a possible D gene (6 bases). The last part of the DNA fits TRBJ2-5 better; the J call may be wrong. The CDR3 runs 14 residues. The germline CDR1 and CDR2 sequences are ENHRY and SYGVKD. CDR3 nucleotide sequence: TGTGCCATCAGTGAGACACAGGGAATCGAGACCCAGTACTTC. The encoded protein is CAISETQGIETQYF.